This T cell receptor beta chain was profiled in a study of cytomegalovirus exposure and HLA in healthy donors. General study results and limits: Some highly shared sequence variants likely arose as a pipeline artifact.

Researchers ran the PCR with 60 Vbeta and 13 Jbeta primers. Assay used: immunoSEQ multiplex PCR; TCRdb lists only in-frame clones, some missing. The sample records around 220,000 clones, 75% being singletons. Comments on this clone: Its specificity is unknown.

The germline V and J ends were trimmed by 2 bases and 7 bases, with 12 bases remaining between them. This CDR3 comprises 14 residues. The germline gives CDR1 LNHDA, CDR2 SQIVND (reference sequence). The clonotype comes from a woman in her thirties in good health and CMV-seronegative. The chain joins TRBV19 to TRBJ2-1; the D is unclear. Sequenced input: PBMCs. CDR3 nucleotide sequence: TGTGCCAGTAGTATACGGCAGGTATGGAATGAGCAGTTCTTC. Its protein product is CASSIRQVWNEQFF.